This T cell receptor beta chain was identified during a study of cytomegalovirus exposure and HLA in healthy donors. Points from the study as a whole: Most TCR sequences were rare, but some public TCRs occurred in many donors.

TCRdb's copy holds only in-frame clones and misses some; the assay was immunoSEQ multiplex PCR. This table holds approximately 300,000 clones, roughly nine tenths found once. About this clone: Antigen: not known.

The germline V gene has CDR1 SGHVS and CDR2 FQNEAQ. V lost 0 bases, J lost 1 base, and 7 bases lay in between. The CDR3 runs to 15 residues. Sequences were obtained from PBMCs. The chain carries TRBV7-8 and TRBJ1-5, with D hard to call. The receptor comes from a woman younger than 45 in good health and CMV-seropositive. DNA for the CDR3: TGTGCCAGCAGCTTAGCGATGAGGAGCAATCAGCCCCAGCATTTT. It encodes CASSLAMRSNQPQHF.